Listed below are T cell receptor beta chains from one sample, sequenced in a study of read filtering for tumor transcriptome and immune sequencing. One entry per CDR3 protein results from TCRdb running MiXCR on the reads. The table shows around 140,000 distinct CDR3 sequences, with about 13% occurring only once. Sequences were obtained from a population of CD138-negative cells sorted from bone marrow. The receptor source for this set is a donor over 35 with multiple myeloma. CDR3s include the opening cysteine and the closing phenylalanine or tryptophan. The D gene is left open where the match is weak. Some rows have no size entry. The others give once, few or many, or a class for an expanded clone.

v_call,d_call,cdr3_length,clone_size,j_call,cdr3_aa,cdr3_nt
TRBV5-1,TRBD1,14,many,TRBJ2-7,CASTYGTGAYEQYF,TGCGCCAGCACCTACGGGACAGGTGCCTACGAGCAGTACTTC
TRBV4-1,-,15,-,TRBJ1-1,CASSRVGPMGTEALF,TGCGCCAGCAGCCGGGTTGGGCCGATGGGCACTGAAGCTCTCTTT
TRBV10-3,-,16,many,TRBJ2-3,CAISESGLDGTDTQYF,TGTGCCATCAGTGAGTCAGGCCTAGACGGCACAGATACGCAGTATTTT
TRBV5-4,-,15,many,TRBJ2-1,CASSATSSSYNEQFF,TGTGCCAGCAGCGCGACTAGTAGCTCCTACAATGAGCAGTTCTTC
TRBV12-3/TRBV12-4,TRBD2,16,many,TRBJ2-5,CASSLVVTSGKETQYF,TGTGCCAGCAGTTTGGTTGTGACTAGCGGGAAAGAGACCCAGTACTTC
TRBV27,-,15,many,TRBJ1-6,CASSLSYRVDSPLHF,TGTGCCAGCAGTTTATCGTACAGGGTTGATTCACCCCTCCACTTT
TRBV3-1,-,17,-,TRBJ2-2,CASSQAPLARGPGELFF,TGTGCCAGCAGCCAAGCCCCTCTAGCGCGCGGGCCCGGGGAGCTGTTTTTT
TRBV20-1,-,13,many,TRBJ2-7,CSAGDGRRYEQYF,TGCAGTGCTGGGGACGGGAGAAGATACGAGCAGTACTTC
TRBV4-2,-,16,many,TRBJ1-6,CASSQESSAGTSPLHF,TGTGCCAGCAGCCAAGAGTCCAGCGCGGGTACTTCACCCCTCCACTTT
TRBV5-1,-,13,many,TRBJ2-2,CASSLGWNGELFF,TGCGCCAGCAGCTTGGGATGGAACGGGGAGCTGTTTTTT
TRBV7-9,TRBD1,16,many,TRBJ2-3,CASSPRTGATTDTQYF,TGTGCCAGCAGCCCCCGGACAGGGGCGACCACAGATACGCAGTATTTT
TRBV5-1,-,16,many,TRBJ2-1,CASSLALTGENNEQFF,TGCGCCAGCAGCTTGGCCTTGACAGGAGAAAACAATGAGCAGTTCTTC
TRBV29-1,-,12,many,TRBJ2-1,CSVDSRNNEQFF,TGCAGCGTTGACAGCAGGAACAATGAGCAGTTCTTC
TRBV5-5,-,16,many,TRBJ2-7,CASSWSPGTLSGEQYF,TGTGCCAGCAGCTGGAGTCCCGGGACCCTTTCCGGCGAGCAGTACTTC
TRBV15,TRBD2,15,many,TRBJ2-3,CATSWGGTSTDTQYF,TGTGCCACCAGCTGGGGGGGGACTAGCACAGATACGCAGTATTTT
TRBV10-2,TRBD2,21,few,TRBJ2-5,CASSEGRGGLAGARPQETQYF,TGCGCCAGCAGTGAGGGCAGGGGAGGACTAGCGGGAGCAAGACCCCAAGAGACCCAGTACTTC
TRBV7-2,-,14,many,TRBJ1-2,CASSAQSHVYGYTF,TGTGCCAGCAGCGCTCAGTCTCATGTCTATGGCTACACCTTC
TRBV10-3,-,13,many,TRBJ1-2,CAISDRADYGYTF,TGTGCCATCAGTGACAGAGCAGACTATGGCTACACCTTC
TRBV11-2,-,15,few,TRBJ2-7,CASSPPIRLRGEQYF,TGTGCCAGCAGCCCCCCGATAAGACTACGGGGCGAGCAGTACTTC
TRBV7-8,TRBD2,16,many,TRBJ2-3,CASSLRLAGGPDTQYF,TGTGCCAGCAGCTTACGACTAGCGGGAGGGCCAGATACGCAGTATTTT
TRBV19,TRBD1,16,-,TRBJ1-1,CASSPRDRGPDTEAFF,TGTGCCAGTAGTCCCCGGGACAGGGGGCCGGACACTGAAGCTTTCTTT
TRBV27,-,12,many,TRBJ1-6,CASGDTGSPLHF,TGTGCCAGCGGCGATACTGGTTCACCCCTCCACTTT
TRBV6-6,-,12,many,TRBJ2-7,CASGDNSYEQYF,TGTGCCAGCGGGGACAACTCCTACGAGCAGTACTTC
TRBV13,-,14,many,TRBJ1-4,CASSLGLFGEKLFF,TGTGCCAGCAGCTTAGGCCTCTTTGGAGAAAAACTGTTTTTT
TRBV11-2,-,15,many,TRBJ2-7,CASSPFGGGTYEQYF,TGTGCCAGCAGCCCATTCGGAGGAGGGACCTACGAGCAGTACTTC
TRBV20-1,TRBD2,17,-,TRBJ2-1,CSARDLSPSGSRTEQFF,TGCAGTGCTAGAGATCTCTCGCCTAGCGGGAGTAGAACTGAGCAGTTCTTC
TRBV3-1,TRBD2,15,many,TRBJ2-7,CASSQDVASGSTQYF,TGTGCCAGCAGCCAAGATGTGGCTAGCGGGAGTACGCAGTACTTC
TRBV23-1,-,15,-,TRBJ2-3,CASSQPMDSTDTQYF,TGCGCCAGCAGTCAACCCATGGACAGCACAGATACGCAGTATTTT
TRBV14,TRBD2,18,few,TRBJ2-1,CASSRLAGAASSYNAQFF,TGTGCCAGCAGCCGACTAGCGGGAGCCGCAAGCTCCTACAATGCGCAGTTCTTC
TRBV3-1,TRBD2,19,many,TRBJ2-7,CASSPITGGLAATTYEQYF,TGTGCCAGCAGCCCCATTACAGGGGGACTAGCGGCAACAACGTACGAGCAGTACTTC
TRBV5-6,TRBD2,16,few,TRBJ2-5,CASSLRLANFQETQYF,TGTGCCAGCAGCTTGAGACTAGCGAATTTCCAAGAGACCCAGTACTTC
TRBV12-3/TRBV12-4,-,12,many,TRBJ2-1,CASSLMGNEQFF,TGTGCCAGCAGTTTAATGGGAAATGAGCAGTTCTTC
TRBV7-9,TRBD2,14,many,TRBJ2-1,CASRRTSRSNEQFF,TGTGCCAGCAGACGGACTAGCAGGTCTAATGAGCAGTTCTTC
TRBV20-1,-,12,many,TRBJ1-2,CSAIFREDGYTF,TGCAGTGCTATCTTTAGAGAGGATGGCTACACCTTC
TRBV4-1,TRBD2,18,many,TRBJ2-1,CASSQGPSGTLNIYEQFF,TGCGCCAGCAGCCAAGGCCCTAGCGGGACCCTCAATATCTATGAGCAGTTCTTC
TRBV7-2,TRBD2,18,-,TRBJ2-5,CASSLRSGTSGRRETQYF,TGTGCCAGCAGCTTACGAAGTGGGACTAGCGGGAGGAGGGAGACCCAGTACTTC
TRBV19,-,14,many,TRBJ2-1,CASSIIGTSNEQFF,TGTGCCAGTAGTATCATCGGGACTTCTAATGAGCAGTTCTTC
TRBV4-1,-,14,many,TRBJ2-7,CASSQSSGPYEQYF,TGCGCCAGCAGCCAAAGTTCGGGACCCTACGAGCAGTACTTC